What follows describes a single TCR beta chain. The data are from a study of blood T cell repertoires in COVID-19. Study-wide background: The United States, Italy and Spain supplied acute and convalescent COVID-19 samples. PBMCs, B-cell-depleted T cells, or T cells provided the cDNA or gDNA that made up the material.

As originally analysed: From reference gene primer amplification, estimates of nucleated cell counts were derived. Generated by immunoSEQ multiplex PCR, the TCRdb table keeps only in-frame clones and is missing some. V and J calls and clone size are as listed in that table; D and trimming were resolved from the DNA. The table has 150,000 to 190,000 clones, approximately 91% seen once. Sequences were obtained from peripheral blood. The TCR was taken from a woman in her 70s with acute or convalescent COVID-19.

CDR3 coding DNA: TGTGCCAGCAGCCAAGATTGGGGACTTCCAAACATTCAGTACTTC. Translation gives CASSQDWGLPNIQYF. The chain couples TRBV4-2 to TRBJ2-4; possibly TRBD2 for D (6 bases). Germline V gene sequence: CDR1 LGHNA, CDR2 YNFKEQ. The CDR3 consists of 15 residues. With 0 bases removed from V and 6 bases from J, the gap between germline ends came to 12 bases.